This T cell receptor (beta chain) stems from a study of patients and donors after allogeneic stem cell transplantation. One entry per CDR3 protein results from TCRdb running MiXCR on the RT-PCR reads. The sample contains about a million distinct CDR3 sequences, roughly 17% of which appear only once. CDR3 length: 12 residues. Trimming shortened V by 7 bases and J by 1 base, and 4 bases separated the two germline ends. Comments on this clonotype: With a much larger clone just one base away, this may be a read error.

The chain employs TRBV12-3 or TRBV12-4 and TRBJ2-2; D gene unclear. The sequence came from a human donor who was either an allogeneic HSCT recipient or a stem cell or donor lymphocyte infusion donor (not recorded which). It is not recorded whose cells these are; they may come from a transplant donor. Sequencing input: blood, either unsorted or a sorted T cell fraction (not recorded which). DNA of the CDR3: TGTGCCAGCACCGAGAACACCGGGGAGCTGTTTTTT. Translating gives CASTENTGELFF.